These T cell receptor beta chains were read from a single sample in a study of regulatory T cells in long-lasting Graves disease. TCRdb analysed the multiplex PCR reads with MiXCR anew, one entry per CDR3 protein. The data hold about 210,000 distinct CDR3 sequences, with roughly 18% observed a single time. These data were also filed under a second study, of T cells in Graves' hyperthyroidism and ophthalmopathy.

This material consisted of peripheral blood mononuclear cells (PBMCs), taken at new diagnosis, from a patient treated with antithyroid drugs. The receptors originated from a woman under 40 with Graves disease. The CDR3 runs from the conserved cysteine through the conserved F or W. A D gene is named only where the DNA matches it firmly. Clone size appears in some rows only: once, few, many, or a class for an expanded clone.

D	V	J	size	DNA	CDR3
TRBD1	TRBV15	TRBJ2-2	many	TGTGCCACCAGCAGCCGGGACAGGAACACCGGGGAGCTGTTTTTT	CATSSRDRNTGELFF
TRBD2	TRBV29-1	TRBJ2-5	many	TGCAGCGTTGAAGATCCCCCCAAGCGGGGGGGGGGTAAAGAGACCCAGTACTTC	CSVEDPPKRGGGKETQYF
TRBD2	TRBV6-1	TRBJ2-7	many	TGTGCCACCCAGAGGAGGGAGGGCTACGAGCAGTACTTC	CATQRREGYEQYF
-	TRBV29-1	TRBJ2-5	many	TGCAGCGTTGCTAGTGGAGGCGAGACCCAGTACTTC	CSVASGGETQYF
-	TRBV11-1	TRBJ1-2	large	TGTGCCAGCAGCACCCAGGGACGGACGACTAACTATGGCTACACCTTC	CASSTQGRTTNYGYTF
-	TRBV28	TRBJ1-2	-	TGTGCCAGCGGGGGACGTGGCTACACCTTC	CASGGRGYTF
-	TRBV12-3/TRBV12-4	TRBJ2-2	-	TGTGCCAGCAGTATTGCGGCCGGGGAGCTGTTTTTT	CASSIAAGELFF
-	TRBV27	TRBJ2-1	-	TGTGCCAGCAGGACAGTGGGGGGCTACAATGAGCAGTTCTTC	CASRTVGGYNEQFF
TRBD1	TRBV7-3	TRBJ1-2	few	TGTGCCAGCAGCTTAACGCGGACAGGGGACTATGGCTACGCCTTC	CASSLTRTGDYGYAF
TRBD1	TRBV6-1	TRBJ1-5	-	TGTGCCGGAAATCAGGGGGCTGATCAGCCCCAGCATTTT	CAGNQGADQPQHF
-	TRBV4-1	TRBJ2-2	few	TGCGCCAGCAGCCAAGGCGACAGGAGGGGGAACACCGGGGAGCTGTTTTTT	CASSQGDRRGNTGELFF
TRBD1	TRBV27	TRBJ1-1	many	TGTGCCAGCATTGACAGGGTAAAAGCTTTCTTT	CASIDRVKAFF
-	TRBV20-1	TRBJ1-5	-	TGCAGTGGATCAGGGCCTAGCAATCAGCCCCAGCATTTT	CSGSGPSNQPQHF
-	TRBV11-1	TRBJ1-2	-	TGTGCCAGCAGAAACCGTGATGGCTACACCTTC	CASRNRDGYTF
-	TRBV20-1	TRBJ2-7	-	TGCAGTGCCCCAGGGAGGTATGGCTACGAGCAGTACTTC	CSAPGRYGYEQYF
-	TRBV20-1	TRBJ2-7	many	TGCAGTGGCAGCCGGGCTCCAAGAGTCTACGAGCAGTACTTC	CSGSRAPRVYEQYF
-	TRBV5-1	TRBJ2-7	-	TGCGCCAGCAGATCAACAGGGTCCGAGCAGTACTTC	CASRSTGSEQYF
-	TRBV28	TRBJ1-1	-	TGTGCCAGCAGTTCAACGATAAAAGGGACATCTAACACTGAAGCTTTCTTT	CASSSTIKGTSNTEAFF
TRBD2	TRBV7-9	TRBJ2-6	many	TGTGCCAGCAGCTTAGTTGCGGGAGGTGGGGCCAACGTCCTGACTTTC	CASSLVAGGGANVLTF
-	TRBV12-3/TRBV12-4	TRBJ1-5	many	TGTGCCAGCAGTCCCGGGGTGGAACAGCCCCAGCATTTT	CASSPGVEQPQHF
-	TRBV11-2	TRBJ2-5	many	TGTGCCAGCAGCTTAGGCTGGTTTCCGGGGGTGGAGAAGACCCAGTACTTC	CASSLGWFPGVEKTQYF
TRBD1	TRBV6-5	TRBJ2-7	many	TGTGCCAGCAGTTCCCACGGACAGGCCCCGTACGAGCAGTACTTC	CASSSHGQAPYEQYF
TRBD1	TRBV19	TRBJ1-6	many	TGTGCCAGTAGTGACAGGGGCAATTCACCCCTCCACTTT	CASSDRGNSPLHF
TRBD2	TRBV2	TRBJ2-1	many	TGTGCCAGCAGCGCTCGGGGGGTCGATGAGCAGTTCTTC	CASSARGVDEQFF
-	TRBV28	TRBJ1-2	many	TGTGCCAGCAGCTCCGGCGGGCGGGTCTCGTATGGCTACACCTTC	CASSSGGRVSYGYTF
TRBD1	TRBV19	TRBJ1-1	few	TGTGCCAGTAGATTCTCGGGACAGGGATTCGCTGAAGCTTTCTTT	CASRFSGQGFAEAFF
-	TRBV15	TRBJ2-3	-	TGTGCCACCAGCAGGGCGGGAGATACGCAGTATTTT	CATSRAGDTQYF
-	TRBV7-9	TRBJ2-1	many	TGTGCCAGCAGCTTAGGCATGGCGGGGGAGCAGTTCTTC	CASSLGMAGEQFF
-	TRBV18	TRBJ2-3	many	TGTGCCAGCTCACCACTCGGACTATCAGATACGCAGTATTTT	CASSPLGLSDTQYF
-	TRBV18	TRBJ2-5	many	TGTGCCAGCTCCCCCCCCGCCAGGAAAGAGACCCAGTACTTC	CASSPPARKETQYF
-	TRBV10-2	TRBJ2-7	few	TGCGCCAGCAGGTCCTACAGAGTCTACGAGCAGTACTTC	CASRSYRVYEQYF
-	TRBV11-2	TRBJ1-4	many	TGTGCCAGCAGCCGATTCGAGTCTGCAACTAATGAAAAACTGTTTTTT	CASSRFESATNEKLFF
-	TRBV4-1	TRBJ2-7	many	TGCGCCAGCAGCCAAGTTCGGGGGATGTCCTACGAGCAGTACTTC	CASSQVRGMSYEQYF
TRBD1	TRBV10-2	TRBJ2-1	many	TGCGCCAGTGGGACAGGGAACGCCTATGAGCAGTTCTTC	CASGTGNAYEQFF
-	TRBV9	TRBJ1-2	many	TGTGCCAGCAGCGTCGACAGGAACTATGGCTACACCTTC	CASSVDRNYGYTF
-	TRBV11-2	TRBJ2-1	many	TGTGCCAGCAGCCGGAACAACAATGAGCAGTTCTTC	CASSRNNNEQFF
TRBD2	TRBV27	TRBJ2-3	-	TGTGCCAGCAGTCCGGACTGGGGGGGGACAGATACGCAGTATTTT	CASSPDWGGTDTQYF
TRBD2	TRBV27	TRBJ2-7	-	TGTGCCAGCAGCTCACCGGGACTACCCTTCAAGCAGTGCTTC	CASSSPGLPFKQCF
TRBD2	TRBV12-3/TRBV12-4	TRBJ2-1	many	TGTGCCAGCCTACTGGCGGGAGAAGTGAACAATGAGCAGTTCTTC	CASLLAGEVNNEQFF
-	TRBV6-1	TRBJ2-1	-	TGTGCCAGCAGATCTCGACCGGGCCTTTACAATGAGCAGTTCTTC	CASRSRPGLYNEQFF
TRBD1	TRBV7-2	TRBJ2-6	many	TGTGCCAGCAGGGGTGGACAGGGGGCTAGTGGGGCCAACGTCCTGACTTTC	CASRGGQGASGANVLTF
-	TRBV20-1	TRBJ2-4	-	TGCAGTGGAGGGGCTTGGGGGCGTCAAAACATTCAGTACTTC	CSGGAWGRQNIQYF
-	TRBV27	TRBJ1-3	few	TGTGCCAGCAGCCGGGGAGGGTTCGGAAACACCATATATTTT	CASSRGGFGNTIYF
-	TRBV5-8	TRBJ2-3	many	TGTGCCAGCAGCTTTGCAGGGAAGAGCACAGATACGCAGTATTTT	CASSFAGKSTDTQYF
-	TRBV28	TRBJ1-2	many	TGTGCCACCCGAGGGGGAGGTGTCTTCTATGGCTACACCTTC	CATRGGGVFYGYTF
TRBD1	TRBV11-2	TRBJ2-5	many	TGCGCCAGCAGCCAAACAGGGGGCGGAGAGACCCAGTACTTC	CASSQTGGGETQYF